These T cell receptor beta chains were read from a single sample in a study of cytomegalovirus exposure and HLA in healthy donors. Clones were sequenced by immunoSEQ multiplex PCR, and TCRdb holds only the in-frame ones, with some missing. This table has roughly 330,000 clones, roughly 90% appearing once. Sequencing input: PBMCs. These receptors all stem from a woman in her 30s in good health and CMV-seropositive. Each CDR3 is given with its conserved first and last residue. A D gene is named only where the DNA matches it firmly. Only some rows state a clone size, as once, few, many or a class for expanded clones.

J gene | D gene | clone size | V gene | CDR3 DNA | CDR3 protein
TRBJ2-7 | TRBD1 | NA | TRBV28 | TGTGCCAGCATCCCTACGTACAGGGGGCGAAAAACCTACGAGCAGTACTTC | CASIPTYRGRKTYEQYF
TRBJ2-5 | NA | NA | TRBV5-4 | TGTGCCAGCAGCAAAGACAGATATCAAGAGACCCAGTACTTC | CASSKDRYQETQYF
TRBJ2-1 | TRBD2 | NA | TRBV27 | TGTGCCAGCAGTCCACGGACTAGAGACAATGAGCAGTTCTTC | CASSPRTRDNEQFF
TRBJ1-5 | NA | NA | TRBV2 | TGTGCCAGCCGCTCCGTTGGCGGAAACAATCAGCCCCAGCATTTT | CASRSVGGNNQPQHF
TRBJ1-5 | NA | few | TRBV27 | TGTGCCAGCAGTTCTCGGGTCCTCAATCAGCCCCAGCATTTT | CASSSRVLNQPQHF
TRBJ1-4 | NA | NA | TRBV6-5 | TGTGCCAGCAGTTACTCGACTAGCCCGTTGAAACTGTTTTTT | CASSYSTSPLKLFF
TRBJ1-1 | NA | NA | TRBV28 | TGTGCCAGCAGAATGACTGACGGGGGGGGCTTGTCTGAAGCTTTCTTT | CASRMTDGGGLSEAFF
TRBJ2-7 | NA | NA | TRBV7-9 | TGTGCCAGCAGCTTAACAGGAGTCAACTACGAGCAGTACTTC | CASSLTGVNYEQYF
TRBJ1-5 | NA | once | TRBV1 | TGCACCAGCAGGGACAGGGCCGCCGATCAGCCCCAGCATTTT | CTSRDRAADQPQHF
TRBJ2-3 | TRBD1 | NA | TRBV2 | TGTGCCAGCAGTGAGGACAGGGTTACAGATACGCAGTATTTT | CASSEDRVTDTQYF
TRBJ2-1 | TRBD1 | NA | TRBV7-2 | TGTGCCAGCAGCACCCGGACAGGCTACAATGAGCAGTTCTTC | CASSTRTGYNEQFF
TRBJ2-5 | NA | NA | TRBV9 | TGTGCCAGCAGCGTAGCTGGGACTCGCCAAGAGACCCAGTACTTC | CASSVAGTRQETQYF